The rows below give T cell receptor beta chains drawn from one sample of a study of tumor-infiltrating lymphocytes in primary liver carcinoma. Each CDR3 protein gets one entry after TCRdb re-called the multiplex PCR reads with MiXCR. The sample holds about 180,000 distinct CDR3 sequences, roughly three fifths seen once. Sequencing input: peripheral blood. These TCRs come from a man aged 40-49 years with primary liver carcinoma and hepatitis B virus infection. Both conserved end residues are part of each CDR3. The order of the fields is J gene, D gene, V gene, clone size, CDR3 protein, CDR3 DNA. A D gene is named only where the DNA matches it firmly. The size entry is marked missing in some rows and otherwise reads once, few, many or a size class.

j_gene: TRBJ1-4
d_gene: .
v_gene: TRBV30
abundance: .
CDR3aa: CAWSGGRPRVFF
CDR3nt: TGTGCCTGGAGTGGGGGAAGACCGCGGGTGTTTTTT

j_gene: TRBJ1-5
d_gene: .
v_gene: TRBV6-1
abundance: .
CDR3aa: CASSGGSSNRPQHF
CDR3nt: TGTGCCAGCAGTGGAGGGTCTAGCAATCGGCCCCAGCATTTT

j_gene: TRBJ1-5
d_gene: TRBD1
v_gene: TRBV6-2/TRBV6-3
abundance: .
CDR3aa: CASSYSGQGYQPQHF
CDR3nt: TGTGCCAGCAGTTACTCGGGACAGGGGTACCAGCCCCAGCATTTT

j_gene: TRBJ2-5
d_gene: TRBD2
v_gene: TRBV6-2/TRBV6-3
abundance: .
CDR3aa: CVSSLSGTSASFHEETQYF
CDR3nt: TGTGTCAGCAGCCTCTCCGGGACTAGCGCCTCTTTTCACGAAGAGACCCAGTACTTC

j_gene: TRBJ2-7
d_gene: TRBD1
v_gene: TRBV24-1
abundance: .
CDR3aa: CATSDNGQGTYEQYF
CDR3nt: TGTGCCACCAGTGATAACGGACAGGGGACCTACGAGCAGTACTTC

j_gene: TRBJ2-7
d_gene: TRBD2
v_gene: TRBV7-9
abundance: .
CDR3aa: CASSPPGTSGFEQYF
CDR3nt: TGTGCCAGCAGCCCCCCCGGGACTAGCGGGTTCGAGCAGTACTTC

j_gene: TRBJ1-3
d_gene: .
v_gene: TRBV4-1
abundance: .
CDR3aa: CASSRYTNDGAASGNTIYF
CDR3nt: TGCGCCAGCAGCCGATACACAAATGACGGAGCAGCCTCTGGAAACACCATATATTTT

j_gene: TRBJ1-1
d_gene: TRBD1
v_gene: TRBV7-9
abundance: .
CDR3aa: CASRMTGGDEAFF
CDR3nt: TGTGCCAGCAGAATGACAGGGGGCGATGAAGCTTTCTTT

j_gene: TRBJ1-3
d_gene: .
v_gene: TRBV12-3/TRBV12-4
abundance: .
CDR3aa: CASSLQGSGNTIYF
CDR3nt: TGTGCCAGCAGTTTACAGGGATCTGGAAACACCATATATTTT

j_gene: TRBJ2-3
d_gene: .
v_gene: TRBV11-3
abundance: .
CDR3aa: CASSSWGSTDTQYF
CDR3nt: TGTGCCAGCAGCTCCTGGGGGTCTACAGATACGCAATATTTT

j_gene: TRBJ1-1
d_gene: .
v_gene: TRBV5-4
abundance: few
CDR3aa: CASSFVADMNTEAFF
CDR3nt: TGTGCCAGCAGCTTTGTCGCAGACATGAACACTGAAGCTTTCTTT

j_gene: TRBJ2-7
d_gene: TRBD1
v_gene: TRBV4-1
abundance: few
CDR3aa: CASSSRDSVYEQYF
CDR3nt: TGCGCCAGCAGCAGCCGGGACAGCGTCTACGAGCAGTACTTC

j_gene: TRBJ2-2
d_gene: .
v_gene: TRBV6-1
abundance: .
CDR3aa: CASKLPGTVLTGELFF
CDR3nt: TGTGCCAGCAAACTCCCCGGGACGGTTCTTACAGGGGAGCTGTTTTTT

j_gene: TRBJ2-5
d_gene: TRBD1
v_gene: TRBV6-5
abundance: many
CDR3aa: CASRVDRGETQYF
CDR3nt: TGTGCCAGCAGGGTGGACAGGGGAGAGACCCAGTACTTC

j_gene: TRBJ1-1
d_gene: .
v_gene: TRBV28
abundance: .
CDR3aa: CASSLLGAGNTEAFF
CDR3nt: TGTGCCAGCAGTTTACTGGGAGCGGGAAACACTGAAGCTTTCTTT

j_gene: TRBJ2-3
d_gene: TRBD1
v_gene: TRBV6-6
abundance: .
CDR3aa: CASSLFLGQGTDTQYF
CDR3nt: TGTGCCAGCAGTCTCTTTTTGGGACAGGGGACAGATACGCAGTATTTT

j_gene: TRBJ2-2
d_gene: .
v_gene: TRBV6-1
abundance: .
CDR3aa: CASSEVGEAGELFF
CDR3nt: TGTGCCAGCAGTGAAGTTGGTGAGGCCGGGGAGCTGTTTTTT

j_gene: TRBJ1-1
d_gene: .
v_gene: TRBV6-5
abundance: few
CDR3aa: CASSYAASNTEAFF
CDR3nt: TGTGCCAGCAGTTACGCAGCCAGTAACACTGAAGCTTTCTTT

j_gene: TRBJ2-2
d_gene: TRBD2
v_gene: TRBV12-3/TRBV12-4
abundance: .
CDR3aa: CASTGLAGGVGELFF
CDR3nt: TGTGCCAGCACCGGACTAGCGGGAGGGGTTGGGGAGCTGTTTTTT

j_gene: TRBJ2-7
d_gene: .
v_gene: TRBV29-1
abundance: .
CDR3aa: CGVSTDSYEQYF
CDR3nt: TGCGGCGTTTCCACCGACTCCTACGAGCAGTACTTC

j_gene: TRBJ1-2
d_gene: TRBD1
v_gene: TRBV4-2
abundance: .
CDR3aa: CASSQDRDRASGYTF
CDR3nt: TGTGCCAGCAGCCAAGACCGGGACAGGGCCTCCGGCTACACCTTC

j_gene: TRBJ1-5
d_gene: .
v_gene: TRBV6-6
abundance: .
CDR3aa: CASSYDGGQPQHF
CDR3nt: TGTGCCAGCAGTTACGATGGCGGGCAGCCCCAGCATTTT